This note documents a single T cell receptor beta chain sequence. Clones were read by immunoSEQ multiplex PCR, and TCRdb kept only the in-frame ones, dropping some. The sample includes 300,000 to 400,000 clones, 85% of them seen just once. Participant ages covered 18 to 89 years across about 22 US areas. The study assigned cohorts using participant-reported clinical history. This sample was taken from a study of blood T cell repertoires in COVID-19. Study as a whole: Acute and convalescent COVID-19 specimens originated in the United States, Italy and Spain.

The germline V and J ends were trimmed by 7 bases and 6 bases, with 16 bases remaining between them. The length of the CDR3 is 14 residues. Per the germline V gene, CDR1 is MNHEY and CDR2 is SMNVEV (reference sequence). V usage is TRBV27 and J usage is TRBJ2-1; D remains ambiguous. The sequencing input was PBMCs or T cells enriched from blood (not recorded which). This clonotype originated in a woman aged 25-40 years who had been exposed to COVID-19. This CDR3 reads CASMIQMSVNEQFF. The CDR3, as DNA: TGTGCCAGCATGATACAGATGTCAGTCAATGAGCAGTTCTTC.